Here is one T cell receptor beta chain with its context. As yet, its antigen is unknown. This CDR3 is built from 17 residues. The V end lost 2 bases, the J end lost 4 bases, and 20 bases lay between the germline ends. Germline values: CDR1 MNHNS, CDR2 SASEGT. This table comes from immunoSEQ multiplex PCR, and its TCRdb copy is limited to in-frame clones, with some not included. The data contain roughly 120,000 clones, about 93% of them seen just once; the ten biggest clones take up roughly 0.5%. The data originate from a study of graft-versus-host responses after intestinal transplantation. Whole-study context: Recipients underwent multivisceral, liver-intestinal, or isolated intestinal transplants. All recipients were given anti-thymocyte globulin induction, and tacrolimus and steroids were then administered for 2 to 4 years.

Points from the study as a whole: The recipient marrow held GvH clones, and some of them showed up first in ileum or blood. Circulating GvH clones peaking coincided with falling HvG clones soon after transplant.

The sequencing here drew on unstimulated CD8+ T cells sorted from spleen or lymph node cells, taken before intestinal transplant. The chain recombines TRBV6-1 with TRBJ2-5; TRBD1 is a possible D gene (6 bases). This receptor was obtained from a human donor who received an intestinal transplant. CDR3 residues: CASSERRGTWPSETQYF. CDR3 in DNA: TGTGCCAGCAGTGAAAGAAGGGGGACCTGGCCCTCAGAGACCCAGTACTTC.